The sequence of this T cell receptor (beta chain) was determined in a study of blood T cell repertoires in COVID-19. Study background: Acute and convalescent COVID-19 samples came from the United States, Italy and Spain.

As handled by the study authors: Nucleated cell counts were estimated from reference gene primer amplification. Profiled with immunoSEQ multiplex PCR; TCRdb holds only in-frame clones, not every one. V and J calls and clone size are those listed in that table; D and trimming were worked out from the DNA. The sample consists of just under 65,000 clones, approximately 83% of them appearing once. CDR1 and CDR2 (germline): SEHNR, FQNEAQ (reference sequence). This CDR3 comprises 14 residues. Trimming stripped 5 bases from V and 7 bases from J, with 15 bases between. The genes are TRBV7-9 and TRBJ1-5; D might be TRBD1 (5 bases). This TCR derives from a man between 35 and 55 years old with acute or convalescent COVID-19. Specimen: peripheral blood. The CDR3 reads CASSHLTGDQPQHF. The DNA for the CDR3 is TGTGCCAGCAGCCACTTAACGGGGGACCAGCCCCAGCATTTT.